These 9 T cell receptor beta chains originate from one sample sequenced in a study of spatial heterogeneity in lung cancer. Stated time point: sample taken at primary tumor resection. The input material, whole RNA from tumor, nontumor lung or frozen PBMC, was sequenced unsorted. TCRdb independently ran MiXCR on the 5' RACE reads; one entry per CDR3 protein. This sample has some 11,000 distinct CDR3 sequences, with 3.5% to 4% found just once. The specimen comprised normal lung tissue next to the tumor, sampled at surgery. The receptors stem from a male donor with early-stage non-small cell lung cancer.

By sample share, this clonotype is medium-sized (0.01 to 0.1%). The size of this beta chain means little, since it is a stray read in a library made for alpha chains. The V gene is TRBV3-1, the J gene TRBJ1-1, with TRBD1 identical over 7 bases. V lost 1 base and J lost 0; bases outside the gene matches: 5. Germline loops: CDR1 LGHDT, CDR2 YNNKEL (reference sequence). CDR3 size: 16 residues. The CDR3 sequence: CASSQGGGTVNTEAFF. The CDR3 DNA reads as TGTGCCAGCAGCCAAGGAGGGGGGACAGTGAACACTGAAGCTTTCTTT.

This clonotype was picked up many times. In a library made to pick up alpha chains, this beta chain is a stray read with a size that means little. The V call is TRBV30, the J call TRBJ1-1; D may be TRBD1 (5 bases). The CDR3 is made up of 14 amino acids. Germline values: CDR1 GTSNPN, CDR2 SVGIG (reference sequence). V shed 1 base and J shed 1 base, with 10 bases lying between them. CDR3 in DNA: TGTGCCTGGAGTGGGGGCACCAAGAACACTGAAGCTTTCTTT. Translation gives CAWSGGTKNTEAFF. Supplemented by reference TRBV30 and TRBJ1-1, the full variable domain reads SQTIHQWPATLVQPVGSPLSLECTVEGTSNPNLYWYRQAAGRGLQLLFYSVGIGQISSEVPQNLSASRPQDRQFILSSKKLLLSDSGFYLCAWSGGTKNTEAFFGQGTRLTVV.

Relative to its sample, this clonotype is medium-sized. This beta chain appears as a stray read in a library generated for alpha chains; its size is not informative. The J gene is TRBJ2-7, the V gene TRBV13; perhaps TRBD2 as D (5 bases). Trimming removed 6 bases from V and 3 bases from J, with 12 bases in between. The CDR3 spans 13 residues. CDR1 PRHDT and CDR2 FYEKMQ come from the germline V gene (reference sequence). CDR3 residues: CASSYRGSYEQYF. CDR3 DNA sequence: TGTGCCAGCAGTTACAGAGGGAGCTACGAGCAGTACTTC.

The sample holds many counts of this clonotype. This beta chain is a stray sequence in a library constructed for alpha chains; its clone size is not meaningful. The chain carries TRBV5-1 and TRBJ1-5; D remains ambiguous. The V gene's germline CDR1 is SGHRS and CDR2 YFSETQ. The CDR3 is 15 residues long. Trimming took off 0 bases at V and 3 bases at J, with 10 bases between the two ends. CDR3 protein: CASSLDSQANQPQHF. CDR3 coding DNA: TGCGCCAGCAGCTTGGATAGCCAGGCCAATCAGCCCCAGCATTTT.

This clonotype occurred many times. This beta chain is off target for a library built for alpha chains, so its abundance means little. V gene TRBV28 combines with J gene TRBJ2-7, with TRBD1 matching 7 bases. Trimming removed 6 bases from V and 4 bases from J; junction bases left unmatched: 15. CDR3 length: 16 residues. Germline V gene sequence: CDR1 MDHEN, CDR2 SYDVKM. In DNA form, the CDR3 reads TGTGCCAGCAGGCTATACGGGGACAGTTCCGGATACGAGCAGTACTTC. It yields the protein CASRLYGDSSGYEQYF.

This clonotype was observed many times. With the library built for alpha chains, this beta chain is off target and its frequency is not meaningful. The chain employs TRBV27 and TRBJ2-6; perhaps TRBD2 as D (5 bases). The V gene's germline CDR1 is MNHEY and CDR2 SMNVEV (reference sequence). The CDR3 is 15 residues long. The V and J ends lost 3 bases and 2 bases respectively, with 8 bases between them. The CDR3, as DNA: TGTGCCAGCAGTTTTCGGACTCCTGGGGCCAACGTCCTGACTTTC. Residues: CASSFRTPGANVLTF. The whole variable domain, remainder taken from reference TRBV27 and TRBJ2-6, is EAQVTQNPRYLITVTGKKLTVTCSQNMNHEYMSWYRQDPGLGLRQIYYSMNVEVTDKGDVPEGYKVSRKEKRNFPLILESPSPNQTSLYFCASSFRTPGANVLTFGAGSRLTVL.

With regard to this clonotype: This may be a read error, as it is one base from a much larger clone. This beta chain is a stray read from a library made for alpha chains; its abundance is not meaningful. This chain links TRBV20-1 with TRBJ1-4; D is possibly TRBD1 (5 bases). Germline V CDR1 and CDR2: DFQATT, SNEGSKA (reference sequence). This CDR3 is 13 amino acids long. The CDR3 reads CSAVGPGNGKLFF. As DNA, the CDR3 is TGCAGTGCGGTGGGCCCAGGGAATGGAAAACTGTTTTTT.

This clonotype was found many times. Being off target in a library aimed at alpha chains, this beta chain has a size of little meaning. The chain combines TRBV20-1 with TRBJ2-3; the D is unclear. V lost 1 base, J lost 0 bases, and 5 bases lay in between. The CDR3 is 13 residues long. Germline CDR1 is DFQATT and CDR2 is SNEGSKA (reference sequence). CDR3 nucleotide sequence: TGCAGTGCTAGAGCTGACAGCACAGATACGCAGTATTTT. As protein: CSARADSTDTQYF.

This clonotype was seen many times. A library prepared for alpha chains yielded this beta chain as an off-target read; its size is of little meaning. CDR3 DNA sequence: TGCAGTGCTAGAGATCGGGGGCAGGGGGCCACACATGGCTACACCTTC. Translated: CSARDRGQGATHGYTF. The rearrangement links TRBV20-1 to TRBJ1-2; 8 positions match TRBD1. The CDR3 covers 16 residues. Trimming took 0 bases from V and 6 from J; bases not matched to a gene: 12. Germline V lookup: CDR1 DFQATT, CDR2 SNEGSKA (reference sequence).